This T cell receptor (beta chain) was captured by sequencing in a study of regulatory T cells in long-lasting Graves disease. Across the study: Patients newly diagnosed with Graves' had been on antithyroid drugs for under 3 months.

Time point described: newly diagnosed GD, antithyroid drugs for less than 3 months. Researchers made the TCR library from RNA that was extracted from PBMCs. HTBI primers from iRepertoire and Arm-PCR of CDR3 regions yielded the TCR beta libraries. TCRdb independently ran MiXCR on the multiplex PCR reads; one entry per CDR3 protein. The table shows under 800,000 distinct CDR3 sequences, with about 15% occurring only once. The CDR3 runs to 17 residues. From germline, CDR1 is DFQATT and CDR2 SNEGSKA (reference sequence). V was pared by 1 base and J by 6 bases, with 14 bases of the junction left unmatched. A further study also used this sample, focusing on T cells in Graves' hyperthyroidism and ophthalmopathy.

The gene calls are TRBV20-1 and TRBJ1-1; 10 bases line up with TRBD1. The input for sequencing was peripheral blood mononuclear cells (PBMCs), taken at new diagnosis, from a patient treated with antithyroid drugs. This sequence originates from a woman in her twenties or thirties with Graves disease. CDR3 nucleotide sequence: TGCAGTGCTAGAGGTGGGGGCGGGACAGGGGATGGAGCTGAAGCTTTCTTT. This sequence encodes CSARGGGGTGDGAEAFF.